The rows below give T cell receptor beta chains drawn from one sample of a study of cytotoxic CD8 clonotypes in ibrutinib-treated CLL. Some clones are missing from TCRdb's copy, which holds only in-frame ones; the method was immunoSEQ multiplex PCR. Of about 92,000 clones in the sample, roughly three quarters were seen once. Here the sequenced sample was PBMCs, taken after 24 months of ibrutinib treatment. These receptors were taken from a human donor with chronic lymphocytic leukemia. Both conserved end residues are part of each CDR3. Fields, in order: J gene, D gene, clone size, V gene, CDR3 DNA, CDR3 protein. A D gene is named only where the DNA matches it firmly. Size values are once, few and many counts, or a class for expanded clones, and some rows have none.

>TRBJ2-5|TRBD1|NA|TRBV5-1
TGCGCCAGTCACAGGGGGTTATACCAAGAGACCCAGTACTTC
CASHRGLYQETQYF
>TRBJ2-6|TRBD2|NA|TRBV18
TGTGCCAGCTCCCCCCTGGCTAGCGGGGGTTTCTCTGGGGCCAACGTCCTGACTTTC
CASSPLASGGFSGANVLTF
>TRBJ1-5|NA|NA|TRBV7-2
TGTGCCAGCAGCTTAGAGACGGAAAATCAGCCCCAGCATTTT
CASSLETENQPQHF
>TRBJ1-1|NA|NA|TRBV9
TGTGCCAGCAGCGTAGCTGAGAGGGCCACTGAAGCTTTCTTT
CASSVAERATEAFF
>TRBJ2-6|NA|NA|TRBV28
TGTGCCAGCGGCGACACAGCGCACGGGGCCAACGTCCTGACTTTC
CASGDTAHGANVLTF
>TRBJ2-7|TRBD1|NA|TRBV10-3
TGTGCCAGTAATCCCGGGACAGGTTACGAGCAGTACTTC
CASNPGTGYEQYF
>TRBJ1-2|NA|NA|TRBV21-1
TGTGCCAGCAGCTTCCGGGACAGGGGTGACTATGGCTACACCTTC
CASSFRDRGDYGYTF
>TRBJ1-5|NA|NA|TRBV19
TGTGCCAGTAGTATAAGAGGGCACGGCAATCAGCCCCAGCATTTT
CASSIRGHGNQPQHF
>TRBJ1-5|NA|NA|TRBV11-1
TGTGCCAGCAGTAAGGACGGATATCAGCCCCAGCATTTT
CASSKDGYQPQHF
>TRBJ2-6|NA|NA|TRBV28
TGTGCCAGCAGTTTACTGGGGGGCAGGGCCAACGTCCTGACTTTC
CASSLLGGRANVLTF
>TRBJ2-7|TRBD1|NA|TRBV28
TGTGCCAGCAGGGGACAGGGGAGCGTCGAGCAGTACTTC
CASRGQGSVEQYF
>TRBJ1-2|TRBD1|NA|TRBV28
TGTGCCAGCAGTTTTGAAGGGGGCCCAAAGGGTGGCTACACCTTC
CASSFEGGPKGGYTF
>TRBJ1-3|NA|NA|TRBV28
TGTGCCAGCAGCCTCGCCGTGGTTCCGACTTTCAGCTCTGGAAACACCATATATTTT
CASSLAVVPTFSSGNTIYF
>TRBJ1-5|TRBD1|many|TRBV5-6
TGTGCCAGCAGCCGCGGGACAGGGCCTAATCAGCCCCAGCATTTT
CASSRGTGPNQPQHF
>TRBJ2-1|TRBD1|NA|TRBV29-1
TGCAGCGTTGAAGATTCGGCGGACAGGGGGAGGGTGGGCGCTAAGCAGTTCTTC
CSVEDSADRGRVGAKQFF
>TRBJ1-1|TRBD1|NA|TRBV28
TGTGCCAGCGGTCATGCAGGACAGGGCTTCGGTGAAGCTTTCTTT
CASGHAGQGFGEAFF
>TRBJ2-7|NA|few|TRBV10-1
TGCGCCAGCAAGGCATCCATCGAGCAGTACTTC
CASKASIEQYF
>TRBJ2-3|TRBD2|NA|TRBV6-1
TGTGCCAGCAAGGTTAGAGCGGGGAGCACAGATACGCAGTATTTT
CASKVRAGSTDTQYF
>TRBJ2-4|NA|NA|TRBV18
TGTGCCAGCTCACCTCCTGAGAACGAGCTAGCCAAAAACATTCAGTACTTC
CASSPPENELAKNIQYF
>TRBJ2-7|TRBD2|NA|TRBV25-1
TGTGCCAGCACCTACGGACTAGCGGGGGGATACGAGCAGTACTTC
CASTYGLAGGYEQYF
>TRBJ2-7|TRBD1|NA|TRBV6-5
TGTGCCAGCAGTTCGCGGACAGGAATGGACGAGCAGTACTTC
CASSSRTGMDEQYF
>TRBJ1-5|TRBD1|NA|TRBV27
TGTGCCAGCAGTACAATCTCCGGGACAGGGAAAAAGCCCCAGCATTTT
CASSTISGTGKKPQHF
>TRBJ1-5|NA|once|TRBV28
TGTGCCAGCAGTTCGTACAGGGATCAGCCCCAGCATTTT
CASSSYRDQPQHF